This T cell receptor (beta chain) was sequenced for a study of tissue T cells after allogeneic stem cell transplantation. Study overall: Graft-versus-host disease patients received grafts, four unmodified and three CD34-selected to deplete T cells. Study results and caveats: Within patients, tissue anatomy strongly shaped TCR repertoire composition. Which tissue TCRs were alloreactive or antigen-specific was not determined. Some clones might be persisting host cells.

This CDR3 is 16 amino acids long. CDR1 MGHRA and CDR2 YSYEKL come from the germline V gene. Trimming shortened V by 0 bases and J by 5 bases, and 16 bases separated the two germline ends. This clone was picked up a small number of times. The antigen remains unidentified. This research-autopsy study prospectively enrolled adult allogeneic hematopoietic cell transplant recipients with steroid-refractory graft-versus-host disease. Profiled with immunoSEQ multiplex PCR; TCRdb holds only in-frame clones, not every one. The sample includes over a hundred clones, 75% seen only once; the top ten take 56%. V is TRBV4-1 and J is TRBJ1-1; D possibly corresponds to TRBD1 (6 bases). The sequences come from ascending colon tissue, collected at autopsy. This clonotype was sampled from a female patient aged 35-70 years with steroid-refractory graft-versus-host disease after an allogeneic stem cell transplant. Some of the T cells may derive from the graft donor. CDR3 loop: CASSQEERRGRTEAFF. CDR3 DNA sequence: TGCGCCAGCAGCCAAGAGGAGAGGCGGGGGCGGACTGAAGCTTTCTTT.